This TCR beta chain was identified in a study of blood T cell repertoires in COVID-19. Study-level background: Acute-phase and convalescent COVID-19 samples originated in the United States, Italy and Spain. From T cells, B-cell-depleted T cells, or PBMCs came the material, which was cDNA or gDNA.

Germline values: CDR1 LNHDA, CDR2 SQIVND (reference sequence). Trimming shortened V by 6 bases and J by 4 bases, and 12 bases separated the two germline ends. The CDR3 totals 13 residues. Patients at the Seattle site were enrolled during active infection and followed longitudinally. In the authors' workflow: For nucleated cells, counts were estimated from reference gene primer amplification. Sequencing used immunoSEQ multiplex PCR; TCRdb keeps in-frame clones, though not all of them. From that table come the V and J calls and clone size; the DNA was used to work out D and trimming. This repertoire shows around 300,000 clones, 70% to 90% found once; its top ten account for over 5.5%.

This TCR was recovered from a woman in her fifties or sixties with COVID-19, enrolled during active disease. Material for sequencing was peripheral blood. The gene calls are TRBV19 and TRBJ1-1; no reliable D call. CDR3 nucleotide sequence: TGTGCCAGTAGCCTGACACTGATCACTGAAGCTTTCTTT. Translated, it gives CASSLTLITEAFF.